Listed here is a single T cell receptor (beta chain). Its antigen is currently unknown. Specimens retained about 0.85-11 million cryopreserved PBMC preceding DNA extraction. The data derive from a study of long-term antiretroviral therapy in people with HIV. CDR3 size: 13 residues. Germline V gene sequence: CDR1 SEHNR, CDR2 FQNEAQ (reference sequence). Trimming cost V 5 bases and J 2 bases, with 10 bases left between them. Survey-level immunoSEQ v3.0 assays were run. The study targeted roughly 40,000-50,000 T-cell genomes per sample in sequencing. TCRdb keeps only in-frame clones here, not all; method: immunoSEQ multiplex PCR. Of 20,000 to 30,000 clones in the sample, roughly 84% are singletons; the top ten hold roughly 2.3%. Study results and caveats: In samples taken after ART, diversity increased but remained below transplant donor control levels.

The specimen comprised unsorted PBMCs, sampled 3 years after starting antiretroviral therapy. The TCR was taken from a man aged 50-59 years with HIV. The rearrangement links TRBV7-9 to TRBJ2-7; TRBD1 might be the D (5 bases). CDR3 DNA sequence: TGTGCCAGCAGCGTGACAGCGACCTACGAGCAGTACTTC. This translates into CASSVTATYEQYF.